Listed below are T cell receptor beta chains from one sample, sequenced in a study of a mutant IDH1 vaccine in newly diagnosed glioma. The repertoire was sequenced with immunoSEQ multiplex PCR; TCRdb's copy has only in-frame clones and lacks some. The sample shows 60,000 to 65,000 clones, 84% of them seen only once. No cognate antigen is known for these TCRs. Sequencing was performed on PBMCs, taken from a glioma patient whose treatment included an IDH1 peptide vaccine. The source is a man in his thirties or forties with glioma. Each CDR3 is given with its conserved first and last residue. The D gene is left open where the match is weak. Only some rows state a clone size, as once, few, many or a class for expanded clones.

few	TRBV9	TRBJ1-1	NA	15	TGTGCCAGCAGCGCTTTGGGGGCCCGACGGGGAGAAGCTTTCTTT	CASSALGARRGEAFF
NA	TRBV4-2	TRBJ1-5	TRBD1	16	TGTGCCAGCAGCCAACCAGGGGGCGCGAACAATCAGCCCCAGCATTTT	CASSQPGGANNQPQHF
NA	TRBV5-1	TRBJ2-1	NA	18	TGCGCCAGCAGCTCTAACCCGCTGGGAGGGGGATCCTACAATGAGCAGTTCTTC	CASSSNPLGGGSYNEQFF
NA	TRBV12-5	TRBJ2-3	NA	14	TGTGCTAGTGGTTTGAACCACCCCACAGATACGCAGTATTTT	CASGLNHPTDTQYF
NA	TRBV6-1	TRBJ1-6	NA	13	TGTGCCAGCAGGGAGATAAATAATTCACCCCTCCACTTT	CASREINNSPLHF
NA	TRBV5-1	TRBJ2-5	NA	13	TGCGCCAGCAGCTTTAAAATCCAAGAGACCCAGTACTTC	CASSFKIQETQYF
few	TRBV9	TRBJ1-4	TRBD1	16	TGTGCCAGCAGCTCGGGACAGATCGCAACTAATGAAAAACTGTTTTTT	CASSSGQIATNEKLFF
NA	TRBV7-9	TRBJ1-1	NA	14	TGTGCCAGCAGCTCCTTTGGGGGGAACACTGAAGCTTTCTTT	CASSSFGGNTEAFF
NA	TRBV4-1	TRBJ1-6	NA	16	TGCGCCAGCAGCGATCACTGGAGCTCCTATAATTCACCCCTCCACTTT	CASSDHWSSYNSPLHF
NA	TRBV9	TRBJ1-1	NA	14	TGTGCCAGCAGCGCCGAAGTTGTGAACACTGAAGCTTTCTTT	CASSAEVVNTEAFF
once	TRBV6-5	TRBJ2-3	NA	14	TGTGCCAGCAGTTACGTCCGACAGACAGATACGCAGTATTTT	CASSYVRQTDTQYF
NA	TRBV2	TRBJ2-7	NA	14	TGTGCCAGCATGCCAGGGGCCGCATCCTACGAGCAGTACTTC	CASMPGAASYEQYF
NA	TRBV6-6	TRBJ2-3	NA	15	TGTGCCAGCAGTATTCTCGAGGGGTCCACAGATACGCAGTATTTT	CASSILEGSTDTQYF
NA	TRBV4-1	TRBJ2-3	TRBD2	15	TGCGCCAGCACTCCCCGGGGGGGGGCCAGGGATACGCAGTATTTT	CASTPRGGARDTQYF
NA	TRBV7-9	TRBJ1-1	NA	14	TGTGCCAGCAGCTTAGTGCCAAAGAACACTGAAGCTTTCTTT	CASSLVPKNTEAFF
NA	TRBV6-5	TRBJ1-5	NA	15	TGTGCCAGCAGCCGAGAGGGTGGGCGCAATCAGCCCCAGCATTTT	CASSREGGRNQPQHF
NA	TRBV5-1	TRBJ2-2	NA	15	TGCGCCAGCAGCTTGGTTAGGGGGAACACCGGGGAGCTGTTTTTT	CASSLVRGNTGELFF
NA	TRBV27	TRBJ2-1	TRBD1	16	TGTGCCAGCAGTGCAGTATCCGGGACAGATTACAATGAGCAGTTCTTC	CASSAVSGTDYNEQFF
NA	TRBV2	TRBJ2-1	NA	13	TGTGCCACGACCGGACAGAGCTACAATGAGCAGTTCTTC	CATTGQSYNEQFF
few	TRBV19	TRBJ1-1	TRBD1	14	TGTGCCAGTAGTCTCTGGGACAGCAACACTGAAGCTTTCTTT	CASSLWDSNTEAFF
NA	TRBV7-8	TRBJ2-5	NA	14	TGTGCCAGCAGCCCCGGGACTCCGCCCGGGACCCAGTACTTC	CASSPGTPPGTQYF
NA	TRBV27	TRBJ2-7	NA	13	TGTGCCAGCAGTTTATCGTATTCCCACGAGCAGTACTTC	CASSLSYSHEQYF
NA	TRBV5-1	TRBJ2-3	NA	16	TGCGCCAGCAGCTTGGGTCCAGGGGGGCTATCCGATACGCAGTATTTT	CASSLGPGGLSDTQYF
medium-sized	TRBV19	TRBJ1-2	NA	16	TGTGCCAGTAGTATAGAGCCAGCCGTGACTGCGGGTGGCTACACCTTC	CASSIEPAVTAGGYTF
NA	TRBV4-1	TRBJ1-2	NA	15	TGCGCCAGCAGCCACCGACGGCTGATCGAAGGTGGCTACACCTTC	CASSHRRLIEGGYTF
NA	TRBV30	TRBJ1-5	TRBD1	17	TGTGCCTGGAGGAATACCCGGGACAGGGAATTCAATCAGCCCCAGCATTTT	CAWRNTRDREFNQPQHF
once	TRBV9	TRBJ2-3	NA	15	TGTGCCAGCAGCGTAGAGGGCCGGCCCACAGATACGCAGTATTTT	CASSVEGRPTDTQYF
once	TRBV6-6	TRBJ2-1	TRBD2	15	TGTGCCAGCAGTTCCCGGGACTACTCCTACAATGAGCAGTTCTTC	CASSSRDYSYNEQFF
few	TRBV5-1	TRBJ2-6	NA	19	TGCGCCAGCAGCTTGGCAATGGCGAAGAGCTCAACTGGGGCCAACGTCCTGACTTTC	CASSLAMAKSSTGANVLTF
few	TRBV2	TRBJ1-1	NA	12	TGTGCCAGCAGTATCCGGGGCACTGAAGCTTTCTTT	CASSIRGTEAFF
NA	TRBV2	TRBJ2-7	NA	15	TGTGCCAGCAGTGAACAAATGGACATGGGATACGAGCAGTACTTC	CASSEQMDMGYEQYF
NA	TRBV5-1	TRBJ1-6	NA	15	TGCGCCAGCAGCTTGGCCTTGTTTGGTAATTCACCCCTCCACTTT	CASSLALFGNSPLHF
NA	TRBV5-1	TRBJ2-7	TRBD1	12	TGCGCCAGCAGCCGGGACAGCTACGAGCAGTACTTC	CASSRDSYEQYF
NA	TRBV10-2	TRBJ2-3	NA	14	TGCGCCAGCAGTGAAAGGCAGGGTCCCGATACGCAGTATTTT	CASSERQGPDTQYF
NA	TRBV6-5	TRBJ2-7	NA	14	TGTGCCAGCAGTCGGAGCAGGGAGAGTTACGAGCAGTACTTC	CASSRSRESYEQYF
NA	TRBV4-2	TRBJ1-3	NA	16	TGTGCCAGCAGCCAAGAAGGGGGGGGCAGTGGAAACACCATATATTTT	CASSQEGGGSGNTIYF
NA	TRBV5-4	TRBJ2-6	NA	19	TGTGCCAGCAGCTCCGGGAGGGACAGGATCTCTCCTGGGGCCAACGTCCTGACTTTC	CASSSGRDRISPGANVLTF
NA	TRBV6-5	TRBJ1-3	TRBD1	13	TGTGCCAGCAGTTACTCGACAGGGGGCACCATATATTTT	CASSYSTGGTIYF
NA	TRBV6-5	TRBJ1-3	NA	15	TGTGCCAGCAGAAGAGACATGGGCCCTGGAAACACCATATATTTT	CASRRDMGPGNTIYF
once	TRBV10-3	TRBJ2-7	TRBD1	16	TGTGCCATCAGTGAGTCCCGGACAGGCTCAAGTTGGGAGCAGTACTTC	CAISESRTGSSWEQYF